The present T cell receptor (beta chain) was sequenced within a study of T cell responses to AZD1222 COVID-19 vaccine. Study-wide results and caveats: Clonal diversity was possibly underestimated, and white British individuals and females predominated among donors.

On this clone: Its antigen is not known.

V was cut by 4 bases and J by 0 bases, with 13 bases left in between. The CDR3 is 15 residues long. Germline V gene data show CDR1 as SGHDT and CDR2 as YYEEEE. Produced via immunoSEQ multiplex PCR; TCRdb's table is partial and in-frame only. The table records about 130,000 clones, approximately 92% of them present only once. The chain couples TRBV5-6 to TRBJ1-2, with D perhaps matching TRBD1 (6 bases). Sequencing was performed on peripheral blood, taken 28 days after the second AZD1222 dose. The TCR sequence derives from an adult who received the AZD1222 COVID-19 vaccine. CDR3 coding DNA: TGTGCCAGCAGCCTCCCGGGACACCCTAACTATGGCTACACCTTC. It codes for CASSLPGHPNYGYTF. The full variable domain, its missing parts supplied by reference TRBV5-6 and TRBJ1-2, is DAGVTQSPTHLIKTRGQQVTLRCSPKSGHDTVSWYQQALGQGPQFIFQYYEEEERQRGNFPDRFSGHQFPNYSSELNVNALLLGDSALYLCASSLPGHPNYGYTFGSGTRLTVV.